The entry that follows covers one TCR beta chain sequence. What it binds is unknown. The data were obtained in a study of cytomegalovirus exposure and HLA in healthy donors. About the study: In an early release, HLA-typed donors contributed approximately 80 million unique TCR sequences. Study results and caveats: Most TCR sequences were rare, but some public TCRs occurred in many donors. Later work associated 16,951 TCR beta sequences with HLA alleles at 0.05 false discovery rate.

The PCR had 60 Vbeta and 13 Jbeta primers. This table comes from immunoSEQ multiplex PCR, and its TCRdb copy is limited to in-frame clones, with some not included. Of 150,000 to 200,000 clones listed, approximately 78% are singletons. Per the germline V gene, CDR1 is SNHLY and CDR2 is FYNNEI. The V and J ends lost 6 bases and 6 bases, in that order; junction bases with no gene match: 14. The CDR3 is made up of 16 amino acids. The clonotype originates from a male donor in good health and CMV-seronegative. This chain connects TRBV2 to TRBJ2-7, with TRBD2 identical over 10 bases. The material sequenced was PBMCs. The CDR3 loop reads CASRGGTSAPLGEQYF. The CDR3 nucleotides read TGTGCCAGCAGGGGAGGGACTAGCGCCCCTCTGGGCGAGCAGTACTTC.